A selection of T cell receptor beta chains follows, all from one sample in a study of OX40 agonist ivuxolimab in advanced cancers. The method was immunoSEQ multiplex PCR; TCRdb's version includes in-frame clones alone and lacks a portion of them. Of 80,000 or so clones listed, 86% are singletons. This specimen consisted of CD4+ or CD8+ T cells sorted from blood, obtained in a trial of the OX40 agonist ivuxolimab. These TCRs come from an adult with an advanced solid tumor such as melanoma, head and neck, liver or kidney cancer. Both conserved end residues are trimmed from each CDR3. The order of the fields is J gene, V gene, CDR3 length, clone size, CDR3 protein. Expanded clones get a size class; other rows say once, few or many, or leave the size out.

TRBJ1-1 | TRBV5-1 | 13 | . | ASSRLDPRDTEAF
TRBJ1-1 | TRBV2 | 12 | . | ASSKQGQNTEAF
TRBJ1-5 | TRBV28 | 13 | . | ASSYMTGSMQPQH
TRBJ2-1 | TRBV14 | 16 | . | ASSRTLDRGRTYNEQF
TRBJ1-6 | TRBV28 | 18 | . | ASSWPGTISEIGDNSPLH
TRBJ1-2 | TRBV30 | 10 | . | AGLNRVEGYT
TRBJ1-3 | TRBV7-2 | 16 | few | ASRPSSGQGGFGNTIY
TRBJ1-1 | TRBV5-4 | 12 | . | ASSRGQMNTEAF
TRBJ2-1 | TRBV30 | 12 | . | AWNYGQGVDEQF
TRBJ1-1 | TRBV6-6 | 13 | once | ASTPPGRGRLEAF
TRBJ2-7 | TRBV18 | 12 | . | ASSPSPETYEQY
TRBJ2-1 | TRBV20-1 | 9 | . | SAREYNEQF
TRBJ2-1 | TRBV29-1 | 8 | . | SANGLEQF
TRBJ2-1 | TRBV7-9 | 13 | once | ASSLGQTTGGEQF
TRBJ2-7 | TRBV18 | 11 | . | ASSPRSGHEQY
TRBJ1-2 | TRBV5-1 | 12 | once | ASSLDGGNYGYT
TRBJ2-7 | TRBV6-6 | 9 | . | ASRGDYEQY
TRBJ2-1 | TRBV7-3 | 14 | . | ASSPRLAGDKNEQF
TRBJ2-7 | TRBV13 | 10 | . | ASSRGGGEQY
TRBJ2-3 | TRBV7-6 | 16 | . | ASSYKPPGAEGTDTQY